What follows describes a single T cell receptor (beta chain). The CDR3 runs to 16 residues. The J segment lost 4 bases and the V segment lost 2 bases, leaving 9 bases of the junction unmatched. Germline V gene sequence: CDR1 SGHDN, CDR2 FVKESK. Data came from immunoSEQ multiplex PCR; TCRdb stores just in-frame clones and leaves some out. The sample has roughly 52,000 clones, approximately 94% seen once. This entry is derived from a study of T cell changes during pregnancy in multiple sclerosis. The sample was CD8+ T cells from peripheral blood mononuclear cells, taken in the third trimester of pregnancy. The chain employs TRBV14 and TRBJ2-7; TRBD1 matches at 9 bases. The clonotype comes from a female donor with multiple sclerosis, enrolled in a pregnancy study. The CDR3 loop reads CASSQTGTGFWYEQYF. The CDR3 DNA reads TGTGCCAGCAGCCAAACCGGGACAGGGTTTTGGTACGAGCAGTACTTC.